A single sample is the source of the 32 T cell receptor beta chains below, sequenced in a study of human T cells and chemical hapten exposure. One entry per CDR3 protein results from TCRdb running MiXCR on the RACE reads. The sample lists about 120,000 distinct CDR3 sequences; approximately 13% were seen once. Time point specified: patch test 1, 2 weeks after DPC sensitization. The sample's treatment: therapeutic diphenylcyclopropenone sensitization with weekly scalp DPC. The starting material was whole blood, obtained in connection with sensitization to the hapten diphenylcyclopropenone (DPC). These receptors were collected from a man aged 18 to 30 with alopecia areata. Some clones in this sample may be carry-over from other donors' samples.

The V call is TRBV9, the J call TRBJ2-4; D might be TRBD1 or TRBD2, each matching 5 bases. The CDR3 has 15 amino acids. Germline values: CDR1 SGDLS, CDR2 YYNGEE. The V end was cut by 0 bases, the J end by 6 bases, with 13 bases between. The CDR3 region has the DNA TGTGCCAGCAGCGTAGAGGAAGAGGGGAGAAACATTCAGTACTTC. Amino acids: CASSVEEEGRNIQYF.

At least ten counts were recorded for this clonotype. The chain has TRBV7-6 and TRBJ2-7; the D is unclear. Between the trimmed V and J ends, which lost 5 bases and 2 bases, there was a span of 13 bases. CDR3 size: 14 residues. In germline, CDR1 is SGHVS, CDR2 FNYEAQ. CDR3 residues: CASSPKSLPYEQYF. The CDR3 DNA is TGTGCCAGCAGCCCAAAGTCCCTTCCCTACGAGCAGTACTTC.

The chain has TRBV3-1 and TRBJ2-4; D might be TRBD2 (5 bases). The V gene lost 1 base and the J gene lost 8 bases, with 18 bases spanning the gap. This CDR3 contains 16 residues. From germline, CDR1 is LGHDT and CDR2 YNNKEL (reference sequence). Here the CDR3 DNA reads TGTGCCAGCAGCCAAGGAGCCCCGGGGATGAGGTACATTCAGTACTTC. Residues: CASSQGAPGMRYIQYF.

This clonotype was observed a few times. V gene TRBV5-1 combines with J gene TRBJ1-6; tentative D call: TRBD1 (6 bases). The V gene's germline CDR1 is SGHRS and CDR2 YFSETQ. The germline V and J ends were trimmed by 0 bases and 12 bases, with 13 bases remaining between them. CDR3 length: 14 amino acids. The CDR3 region is CASSLAGAFEPLHF. CDR3 coding DNA: TGCGCCAGCAGCTTGGCAGGGGCCTTCGAACCCCTCCACTTT.

This clonotype was seen more than once but under ten times. The rearrangement joins TRBV18 to TRBJ1-4, with TRBD1 matching over 7 bases. J was trimmed by 5 bases and V by 5 bases; bases with no gene match: 5. The CDR3 runs 14 residues. Germline V CDR1 and CDR2: KGHSH, LQKENI. CDR3 DNA sequence: TGTGCCAGCTCAATGGGACAGTCCAATGAAAAACTGTTTTTT. The encoded protein is CASSMGQSNEKLFF.

This clonotype was recorded many times. The chain combines TRBV6-1 with TRBJ2-7; 9 bases align to TRBD1. V shed 7 bases, J shed 7 bases, and the junction held 11 bases outside the gene matches. This CDR3 spans 14 amino acids. From germline, CDR1 is MNHNS and CDR2 SASEGT. This CDR3 is CASNPVPDRGEQYV. The CDR3 DNA follows: TGTGCCAGCAACCCCGTCCCGGACAGGGGAGAGCAGTACGTC.

This clonotype has only one observation. The V gene is TRBV9, the J gene TRBJ2-2; 9 nucleotides line up with TRBD1. This CDR3 is built from 15 residues. V trimming: 6 bases; J trimming: 5 bases; junction bases outside the gene matches: 8. CDR1 SGDLS and CDR2 YYNGEE come from the germline V gene. The CDR3 loop reads CASTYGQGMTGELFF. The CDR3 DNA reads as TGTGCCAGCACGTACGGACAGGGGATGACCGGGGAGCTGTTTTTT.

The chain carries TRBV11-2 and TRBJ2-5; D is uncertain. V dropped 5 bases and J dropped 0 bases, with 19 bases sitting between them. Germline V lookup: CDR1 SGHAT, CDR2 FQNNGV. The CDR3 covers 17 residues. Here the CDR3 DNA reads TGTGCCAGCAGCCCCACCTCCCAGAACTGGAACCAAGAGACCCAGTACTTC. It is translated as CASSPTSQNWNQETQYF.

This rearrangement joins TRBV11-1 to TRBJ1-1, with D hard to call. The V end lost 3 bases, the J end lost 0 bases, and 8 bases lay between the germline ends. The CDR3 is 14 residues long. The germline V gene encodes CDR1 SGHAT and CDR2 FQDESV (reference sequence). DNA of the CDR3: TGTGCCAGCAGCTTGGCTGTTATGAACACTGAAGCTTTCTTT. Protein sequence: CASSLAVMNTEAFF.

This clonotype was observed a handful of times. V is TRBV6-4 and J is TRBJ1-1, with D possibly TRBD1 on 5 matching bases. Per germline, CDR1 MRHNA and CDR2 SNTAGT. The CDR3 has 14 amino acids. V lost 4 bases to trimming and J lost 1 base, with 10 bases between them. The chain's CDR3 is CASSVGTENTEAFF. CDR3 sequence (DNA): TGTGCCAGCAGTGTAGGGACTGAGAACACTGAAGCTTTCTTT.

The chain is built from TRBV14 and TRBJ1-1, with D maybe TRBD1 (6 bases). Trimming pared 1 base from V and 5 bases from J, leaving 11 bases between. The CDR3 is 14 residues long. Germline V gene data show CDR1 as SGHDN and CDR2 as FVKESK. The CDR3 reads CASSQGGRSTEAFF. The CDR3 nucleotides are TGTGCCAGCAGCCAAGGGGGGCGGAGTACTGAAGCTTTCTTT.

The rearrangement joins TRBV11-2 to TRBJ1-3; D is perhaps TRBD1 (5 bases). Germline V gene lookup returns CDR1 SGHAT and CDR2 FQNNGV. This CDR3 has 17 residues. The V end was cut by 1 base, the J end by 5 bases, with 18 bases between. The CDR3 nucleotides are TGTGCCAGCAGCTTAGGCTCCGGGACCGTGGGGAGAAACACCATATATTTT. It translates to CASSLGSGTVGRNTIYF.

Only a few counts were recorded for this clonotype. The J gene is TRBJ2-7, the V gene TRBV6-1; 9 bases map to TRBD2. Per the germline V gene, CDR1 is MNHNS and CDR2 is SASEGT. Trimming removed 9 bases from V and 4 bases from J; junction bases left unmatched: 7. The length of the CDR3 is 13 residues. The CDR3 reads CASQASGAYEQYV. The CDR3, as DNA: TGTGCCAGTCAGGCTAGCGGGGCTTACGAGCAGTACGTC.

This clonotype was seen more than once but under ten times. This chain joins TRBV27 and TRBJ2-3, with no clear D. V dropped 5 bases and J dropped 1 base, with 7 bases sitting between them. This CDR3 has 13 amino acids. Germline V gene sequence: CDR1 MNHEY, CDR2 SMNVEV (reference sequence). CDR3 in DNA: TGTGCCAGCAGTGACCCCCGCACAGATACGCAGTATTTT. Protein product: CASSDPRTDTQYF.

This clonotype was detected many times. The chain is built from TRBV12-2 and TRBJ1-4; the table's D gene call, TRBD1, was not cross checked with the DNA. TRBV12-2 is noted as a pseudogene. This CDR3 region has 18 residues. As DNA, the CDR3 is TGTGCAAGTCGCTTAGACTCCGGCAGGACAGACTGTAATGAAAAACTGTTTTTT. This codes for CASRLDSGRTDCNEKLFF.

Of note for this clonotype: A read error may produce the germline difference seen at one junction end. This sequence joins TRBV19 and TRBJ2-1; D call uncertain. This CDR3 has 14 amino acids. CDR1 LNHDA and CDR2 SQIVND come from the germline V gene (reference sequence). Written as DNA, the CDR3 is TGTGCCAGTAGTATTAACCTTGCCTACAATGATCAGTTCTTC. It codes for CASSINLAYNDQFF.

This chain uses TRBV29-1 with TRBJ2-1, with 9 positions matching TRBD1. The CDR3 is 13 amino acids. Per germline, CDR1 SQVTM and CDR2 ANQGSEA. V trimming: 4 bases; J trimming: 6 bases; junction bases outside the gene matches: 4. The DNA of the CDR3 is TGCAGCGTTGTGGGGACAGGGAGCAATGAGCAGTTCTTC. Its protein product is CSVVGTGSNEQFF.

The gene calls are TRBV6-1 and TRBJ1-6, with D tentatively TRBD1 (5 bases). Germline CDR1 is MNHNS and CDR2 is SASEGT. This CDR3 is built from 15 residues. Trimming removed 2 bases from V and 6 bases from J, with 11 bases in between. CDR3 in DNA: TGTGCCAGCAGTGAATTTGCGGGACGTAATTCACCCCTCCACTTT. Protein product: CASSEFAGRNSPLHF.

The V and J genes are TRBV10-3 and TRBJ2-1; perhaps TRBD1 as D (5 bases). This CDR3 comprises 16 residues. Trimming cost V 0 bases and J 2 bases, with 11 bases left between them. Germline CDR1 ENHRY, CDR2 SYGVKD. The CDR3 DNA reads TGTGCCATCAGTGAGTCAGGGTCAGGGCCCTACAATGAGCAGTTCTTC. Its protein is CAISESGSGPYNEQFF.

The chain's CDR3 is CASSYSTSAGGSADTQYF. CDR3 DNA: TGTGCCAGCAGTTACTCGACGTCAGCGGGGGGCTCTGCAGATACGCAGTATTTT. The chain joins TRBV6-2 or TRBV6-3 to TRBJ2-3, with 9 bases fitting TRBD2. Per germline, CDR1 MNHEY and CDR2 SVGEGT. The CDR3 extends over 18 amino acids. J was trimmed by 4 bases and V by 0 bases; bases with no gene match: 11.

In its sample, this clonotype was seen many times. The genes are TRBV7-3 and TRBJ1-6, with D hard to call. The CDR3 extends over 14 amino acids. Germline V CDR1 and CDR2: SGHTA, FQGTGA. V dropped 2 bases and J dropped 7 bases, with 9 bases sitting between them. CDR3 coding DNA: TGTGCCAGCAGCTTATCACAGCCAAATTCACCCCTCCACTTT. Amino acids: CASSLSQPNSPLHF.

This clonotype was counted a single time. The chain recombines TRBV12-3 or TRBV12-4 with TRBJ1-1, with TRBD1 matching 7 bases. Trimming removed 6 bases from V and 2 bases from J; junction bases left unmatched: 6. This CDR3 contains 14 residues. This CDR3 is CASRRDSSNTEAFF. CDR3 nucleotide sequence: TGTGCCAGCAGAAGGGACAGCAGTAACACTGAAGCTTTCTTT.

In its sample, this clonotype was seen a few times. The V and J genes are TRBV6-5 and TRBJ2-1; D perhaps matches TRBD1 (5 bases). Trimming took 4 bases from V and 7 from J, leaving 17 bases between them. The CDR3 consists of 15 residues. CDR1 is MNHEY, CDR2 SVGAGI, per germline. This chain's CDR3 is CASSLSQVGMNEQFF. Here the CDR3 DNA reads TGTGCCAGCAGTTTGTCACAGGTAGGGATGAATGAGCAGTTCTTC.

This clonotype has only a few counts. J is TRBJ2-2 and V is TRBV3-1; the match to TRBD2 covers 9 bases. The CDR3 has 14 amino acids. The J segment lost 6 bases and the V segment lost 3 bases, leaving 2 bases of the junction unmatched. Germline CDR1 reads LGHDT; CDR2 reads YNNKEL (reference sequence). CDR3 sequence: CASSQPSGAGELFF. For the CDR3, the DNA is TGTGCCAGCAGCCAGCCTAGCGGGGCCGGGGAGCTGTTTTTT.

This clonotype turned up a few times. V and J are TRBV29-1 and TRBJ2-5; D ambiguous. V was clipped by 5 bases and J by 0 bases, with 4 bases between them. The CDR3 covers 11 residues. Germline lookup yields CDR1 SQVTM and CDR2 ANQGSEA. Here the CDR3 DNA reads TGCAGCGTTTTACACCAAGAGACCCAGTACTTC. It specifies CSVLHQETQYF.

The table lists this clonotype with a few counts. The chain has TRBV14 and TRBJ1-4, with D tentatively TRBD1 (5 bases). Germline V gene sequence: CDR1 SGHDN, CDR2 FVKESK. V lost 4 bases and J lost 10, with 10 bases in between. The CDR3 runs 12 residues. In nucleotides, the CDR3 is TGTGCCAGCAGCCTGGGACTTGGAAAACTGTTTTTT. Protein: CASSLGLGKLFF.

In this sample, this clonotype turned up a few times. The J gene is TRBJ1-1, the V gene TRBV5-1; TRBD1 matches at 7 bases. The CDR3 is 16 amino acids. Germline V gene lookup returns CDR1 SGHRS and CDR2 YFSETQ. The ends lost 0 bases at V and 3 bases at J; junction bases unmatched: 8. CDR3 sequence: CASSLEGSGGDTEAFF. CDR3 coding DNA: TGCGCCAGCAGCTTGGAAGGTTCAGGGGGGGACACTGAAGCTTTCTTT. Variable domain in full (rest from reference TRBV5-1 and TRBJ1-1): KAGVTQTPRYLIKTRGQQVTLSCSPISGHRSVSWYQQTPGQGLQFLFEYFSETQRNKGNFPGRFSGRQFSNSRSEMNVSTLELGDSALYLCASSLEGSGGDTEAFFGQGTRLTVV.

This clonotype was recorded a few times. The chain employs TRBV6-2 or TRBV6-3 and TRBJ2-1, with D maybe TRBD1 (5 bases). Per germline, CDR1 MNHEY and CDR2 SVGEGT. Trimming left V 4 bases short and J 6 bases short, with 13 bases between. The CDR3 is 14 amino acids. The CDR3 DNA sequence: TGTGCCAGCAGTTTCCCCTCAGGGTCCAATGAGCAGTTCTTC. This gives the protein CASSFPSGSNEQFF.

This clonotype has more than one count but fewer than ten. The genes are TRBV7-3 and TRBJ2-5, with a possible D match to TRBD1 (6 bases). Germline V gives CDR1 SGHTA, CDR2 FQGTGA. The ends were cut back, 5 bases at V and 2 bases at J, with 18 bases in the middle. The CDR3 is 16 residues long. In DNA form, the CDR3 reads TGTGCCAGCAGCCAGCCGGAACAGGGTCAACAAGAGACCCAGTACTTC. Translation gives CASSQPEQGQQETQYF.

The chain combines TRBV12-5 with TRBJ2-3; the D is unclear. Trimming left V 5 bases short and J 1 base short, with 13 bases between. The CDR3 runs to 15 residues. Germline V gene lookup returns CDR1 LGHNT and CDR2 FRNRAP. The CDR3: CASGNQLAGTDTQYF. The CDR3 DNA is TGTGCTAGTGGTAACCAATTGGCGGGCACAGATACGCAGTATTTT.

This clonotype was detected a few times. The chain combines TRBV29-1 with TRBJ2-6, with unresolved D. Germline V lookup: CDR1 SQVTM, CDR2 ANQGSEA. Trimming shortened V by 7 bases and J by 0 bases, and 7 bases separated the two germline ends. CDR3 length: 13 amino acids. The CDR3 sequence: CSALSSGANVLTF. CDR3 bases: TGCAGCGCTTTGAGCTCTGGGGCCAACGTCCTGACTTTC.

In its sample, this clonotype was seen many times. This rearrangement joins TRBV11-2 to TRBJ2-1, with 8 bases lining up with TRBD2. The CDR3 sequence is 16 residues long. Germline CDR1 and CDR2: SGHAT and FQNNGV. V lost 5 bases and J lost 0; bases outside the gene matches: 6. CDR3 nucleotide sequence: TGTGCCAGCAGCCTCCGGGGGGGGATCTCCTACAATGAGCAGTTCTTC. Encoded protein: CASSLRGGISYNEQFF.